This T cell receptor beta chain was recorded in a study of CD8+ T cells in alopecia areata. Whole-study context: Treatment comprised oral tofacitinib, 5 to 10 mg twice daily, in treated patients. Dosing spanned 6 to 18 months on tofacitinib, then 6 months off drug. Study results and caveats: Treatment with tofacitinib significantly lowered scalp clonality and reduced expanded CD8+ clones among the top 100.

The germline CDR1 and CDR2 sequences are MGHRA and YSYEKL. Between the trimmed V and J ends, which lost 0 bases and 7 bases, there was a span of 15 bases. The CDR3 loop spans 15 amino acids. Sequencing used cDNA as its template, made by extracting RNA and reverse transcribing it. Assay used: immunoSEQ multiplex PCR; TCRdb lists only in-frame clones, some missing. The table shows 95,000 to 110,000 clones, with 84% occurring only once. Treatment reported: oral pan-JAK inhibitor, 5-10 mg twice daily. For this clone: Its cognate antigen is unknown.

This receptor was taken from a human donor with alopecia areata. This specimen consisted of CD8+ T cells sorted from blood, obtained at week 24, from a patient treated with tofacitinib. The chain combines TRBV4-1 with TRBJ1-2; D is unresolved. The CDR3 nucleotides read TGCGCCAGCAGCCAAGAGATAGGCTCCCCCACTGGCTACACCTTC. The encoded protein is CASSQEIGSPTGYTF.